This T cell receptor beta chain was captured in a study of blood T cell repertoires in COVID-19. Study information: PBMCs, B-cell-depleted T cells, or T cells provided the cDNA or gDNA that made up the material.

This clone was seen only once. Per the original data handling: Cell counts per sample came from amplifying reference gene primers. Some clones are missing from TCRdb's copy, which holds only in-frame ones; the method was immunoSEQ multiplex PCR. V and J calls and clone size are given by that table; D and trimming were obtained from the DNA. The sample comprises 110,000 to 150,000 clones, 80% to 85% of which are singletons, and 7.5% to 8.5% rests with the top ten. J lost 6 bases, V lost 3 bases, and 18 bases had no gene match. The V gene's germline CDR1 is SGDLS and CDR2 YYNGEE. There are 18 residues in the CDR3.

This clonotype was obtained from a human donor in a cohort sampled during active COVID-19. The V and J genes are TRBV9 and TRBJ2-7; 10 bases align to TRBD1. Specimen: peripheral blood. The CDR3 DNA reads as TGTGCCAGCAGCGCCGTAGTAACGGACAGGGGGGTACGGTCCGAGCAGTACTTC. Amino acids: CASSAVVTDRGVRSEQYF.